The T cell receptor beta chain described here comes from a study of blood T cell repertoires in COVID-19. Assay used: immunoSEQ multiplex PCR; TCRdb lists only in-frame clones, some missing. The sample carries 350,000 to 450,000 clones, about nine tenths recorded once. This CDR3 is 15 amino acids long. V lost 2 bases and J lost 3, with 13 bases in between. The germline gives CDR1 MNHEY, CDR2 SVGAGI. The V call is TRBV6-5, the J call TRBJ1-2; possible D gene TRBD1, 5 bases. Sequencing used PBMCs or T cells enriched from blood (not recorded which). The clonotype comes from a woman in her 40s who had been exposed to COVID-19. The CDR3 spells CASSYGGMGYYGYTF. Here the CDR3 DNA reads TGTGCCAGCAGTTACGGGGGGATGGGTTACTATGGCTACACCTTC.